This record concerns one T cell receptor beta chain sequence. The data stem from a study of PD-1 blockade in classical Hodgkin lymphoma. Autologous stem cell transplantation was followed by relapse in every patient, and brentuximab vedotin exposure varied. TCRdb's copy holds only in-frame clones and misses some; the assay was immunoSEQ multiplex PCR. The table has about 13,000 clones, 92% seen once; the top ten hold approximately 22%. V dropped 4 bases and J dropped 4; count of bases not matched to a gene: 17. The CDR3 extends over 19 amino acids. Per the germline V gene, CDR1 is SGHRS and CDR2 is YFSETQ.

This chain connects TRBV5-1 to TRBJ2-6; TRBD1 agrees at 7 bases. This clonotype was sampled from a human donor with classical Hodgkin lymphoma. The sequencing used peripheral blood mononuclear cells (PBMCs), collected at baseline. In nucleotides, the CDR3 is TGCGCCAGCAGCCTTTTTGGGCAGGGGGTAGACGGCGGGGCCAACGTCCTGACTTTC. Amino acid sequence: CASSLFGQGVDGGANVLTF.